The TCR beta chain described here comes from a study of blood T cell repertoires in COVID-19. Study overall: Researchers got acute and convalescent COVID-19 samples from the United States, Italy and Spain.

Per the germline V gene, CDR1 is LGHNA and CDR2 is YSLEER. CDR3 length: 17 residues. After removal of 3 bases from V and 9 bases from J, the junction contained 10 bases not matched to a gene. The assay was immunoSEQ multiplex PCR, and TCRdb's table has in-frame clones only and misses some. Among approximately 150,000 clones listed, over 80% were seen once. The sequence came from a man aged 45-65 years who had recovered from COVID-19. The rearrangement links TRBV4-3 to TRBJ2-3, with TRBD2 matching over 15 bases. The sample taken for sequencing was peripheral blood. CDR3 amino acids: CASSQGTSGGHGGTQYF. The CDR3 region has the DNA TGCGCCAGCAGCCAGGGGACTAGCGGGGGGCACGGAGGGACGCAGTATTTT.